The next 28 T cell receptor beta chains were all read from a single sample in a study. TCRdb re-derived calls from the RT-PCR reads in MiXCR, one entry per CDR3 protein. The repertoire consists of about 700,000 distinct CDR3 sequences, with 13% to 15% occurring once and the leading ten covering roughly 3.9%. The sequenced sample consisted of memory CD4+ T cells from blood. The origin of the receptors is a female donor in good health, serving as a healthy control.

This chain connects TRBV7-8 to TRBJ2-1; D is possibly TRBD1 (6 bases). The germline V gene encodes CDR1 SGHVS and CDR2 FQNEAQ. This CDR3 has 14 amino acids. The V end was cut by 4 bases, the J end by 3 bases, with 10 bases between. CDR3 in DNA: TGTGCCAGCAGCTCTACAGGGAACTACAATGAGCAGTTCTTC. This codes for CASSSTGNYNEQFF.

In this sample, this clonotype turned up a few times. CDR3 in amino acids: CASSPADGNYGYTF. The CDR3 region has the DNA TGCGCCAGCAGCCCCGCAGACGGGAACTATGGCTACACCTTC. The chain carries TRBV4-1 and TRBJ1-2; D unresolved. This CDR3 has 14 residues. The germline V gene encodes CDR1 MGHRA and CDR2 YSYEKL. The V and J ends lost 4 bases and 2 bases respectively, with 11 bases between them.

There are a few counts of this clonotype. V usage is TRBV29-1 and J usage is TRBJ1-2; D uncertain. This CDR3 is 12 amino acids long. Germline CDR1 SQVTM, CDR2 ANQGSEA. Deletions cut 6 bases from V and 3 bases from J, with 11 bases between. The DNA of the CDR3 is TGCAGCGTACAGCCCACAGACTATGGCTACACCTTC. Translated: CSVQPTDYGYTF.

The table lists this clonotype with a few counts. A junction end diverges from the germline sequence, so it may reflect a read error. J is TRBJ2-1 and V is TRBV9, with TRBD2 identical over 10 bases. Germline V gene data show CDR1 as SGDLS and CDR2 as YYNGEE. CDR3 length: 12 residues. Here the CDR3 reads CASSPSGGVLIF. CDR3 nucleotides: TGTGCCAGCAGTCCTAGCGGGGGTGTCCTAATCTTC.

This clonotype came up a few times. The gene calls are TRBV5-1 and TRBJ1-2; 8 nucleotides agree with TRBD1. Germline CDR1 is SGHRS and CDR2 is YFSETQ. This CDR3 region has 15 residues. The V gene end was trimmed by 1 base and the J gene end by 8 bases; junction bases not matched to a gene: 10. Here the CDR3 DNA reads TGCGCCAGCAGCTTGCCCTCGCAGGGGGCGGAAGGCTACACCTTC. Translated: CASSLPSQGAEGYTF.

The rearrangement joins TRBV10-3 to TRBJ1-3; 9 bases map to TRBD1. V was clipped by 10 bases and J by 6 bases; unmatched bases: 10. The germline gives CDR1 ENHRY, CDR2 SYGVKD. The CDR3 consists of 14 residues. This CDR3 is CATSRTGEVNTIYF. CDR3 nucleotide sequence: TGTGCCACCTCGAGGACAGGGGAGGTAAACACCATATATTTT.

This clonotype was picked up many times. The chain carries TRBV10-3 and TRBJ2-1; maybe TRBD2 (6 bases). In germline, CDR1 is ENHRY, CDR2 SYGVKD. Trimming pared 3 bases from V and 13 bases from J, leaving 13 bases between. The CDR3 runs to 12 residues. In nucleotides, the CDR3 is TGTGCCATCAGTGATGTAGCGGAGTCCCAGTTCTTC. It specifies CAISDVAESQFF.

The chain uses TRBV28 and TRBJ1-5; tentative D call: TRBD1 (5 bases). Deletions cut 1 base from V and 6 bases from J, with 13 bases between. The CDR3 totals 15 residues. The V gene's germline CDR1 is MDHEN and CDR2 SYDVKM. The CDR3 sequence: CASSLSPTVLQPQHF. In DNA, the CDR3 is TGTGCCAGCAGTTTATCTCCGACAGTACTTCAGCCCCAGCATTTT.

This clonotype was counted a few times. This chain links TRBV7-2 with TRBJ2-7; D gene unclear. Germline V CDR1 and CDR2: SGHTA, FQGNSA. The CDR3 loop spans 15 amino acids. Trimming took off 0 bases at V and 9 bases at J, with 18 bases between the two ends. In DNA form, the CDR3 reads TGTGCCAGCAGCTTAGCGGCGGACGGAGTCATGGGGCAGTACTTC. It yields the protein CASSLAADGVMGQYF.

This clonotype was picked up a small number of times. The chain uses TRBV20-1 and TRBJ1-1, with 8 bases identical to TRBD1. CDR1 is DFQATT and CDR2 is SNEGSKA in the germline V gene (reference sequence). The CDR3 spans 11 residues. The trim removed 8 bases at V and 12 bases at J, leaving 11 bases unmatched. CDR3 sequence reads: CSRYGQGGTFF. Written as DNA, the CDR3 is TGCAGTCGTTACGGACAGGGAGGAACTTTCTTT.

At least ten counts were recorded for this clonotype. The chain couples TRBV6-5 to TRBJ1-2; 9 nucleotides align to TRBD1. The CDR3 runs to 15 residues. Germline V gene sequence: CDR1 MNHEY, CDR2 SVGAGI. The V and J ends lost 6 bases and 12 bases, in that order; junction bases with no gene match: 17. CDR3 in DNA: TGTGCCAGCAGGCGGGACAGGGCCCCTTCGCGGCCGAACACCTTC. Translated: CASRRDRAPSRPNTF.

The sample holds a few counts of this clonotype. The J gene is TRBJ1-5, the V gene TRBV28; no firm D call. Germline V gene sequence: CDR1 MDHEN, CDR2 SYDVKM. The CDR3 spans 13 residues. V was pared by 4 bases and J by 6 bases, with 10 bases between. CDR3 DNA sequence: TGTGCCAGCAGTTGGTTCCGAGGTCAGCCCCAGCATTTT. The encoded protein is CASSWFRGQPQHF.

The chain is built from TRBV12-3 or TRBV12-4 and TRBJ1-4; 8 bases map to TRBD1. With 5 bases clipped from V and 6 bases from J, the junction kept 8 bases outside the gene matches. This CDR3 spans 15 amino acids. This chain's CDR3 is CASSRTGFGDEKLFF. CDR3 bases: TGTGCCAGCAGTAGGACAGGGTTCGGTGATGAAAAACTGTTTTTT.

V and J are TRBV5-1 and TRBJ2-3; TRBD2 matches at 10 bases. The J segment lost 4 bases and the V segment lost 1 base, leaving 6 bases of the junction unmatched. The V gene's germline CDR1 is SGHRS and CDR2 YFSETQ. This CDR3 has 16 amino acids. CDR3 loop: CASSLPLAGGADTQYF. DNA for the CDR3: TGCGCCAGCAGCTTGCCTTTAGCGGGGGGCGCAGATACGCAGTATTTT.

This clonotype was seen ten or more times. The chain combines TRBV28 with TRBJ2-3; D is possibly TRBD1 or TRBD2 (6 bases each). Per germline, CDR1 MDHEN and CDR2 SYDVKM. V shed 1 base and J shed 1 base, with 15 bases lying between them. The CDR3 is 17 amino acids. In DNA, the CDR3 is TGTGCCAGCAGTTTATTTAACCACAGGGAGGGCACAGATACGCAGTATTTT. Encoded protein: CASSLFNHREGTDTQYF.

The genes are TRBV15 and TRBJ2-3, with 8 bases identical to TRBD1. CDR1 is LNHNV and CDR2 is YYDKDF in the germline V gene (reference sequence). With V trimmed by 0 bases and J by 0 bases, 14 bases remained unmatched. The length of the CDR3 is 20 residues. CDR3 sequence reads: CATSRDFAVRGPFSTDTQYF. In nucleotides, the CDR3 is TGTGCCACCAGCAGAGACTTCGCGGTCAGGGGGCCTTTCAGCACAGATACGCAGTATTTT.

V usage is TRBV6-1 and J usage is TRBJ2-3; unclear D gene. This CDR3 has 10 amino acids. CDR1 is MNHNS and CDR2 is SASEGT in the germline V gene. Trimming took off 8 bases at V and 4 bases at J, with 4 bases between the two ends. CDR3 region: CASFADTQYF. The CDR3 DNA reads TGTGCCAGCTTCGCAGATACGCAGTATTTT.

This chain connects TRBV12-3 or TRBV12-4 to TRBJ2-3; no clear D gene. V lost 5 bases, J lost 1 base, and 13 bases lay in between. The CDR3 covers 15 residues. The CDR3 here is CASSASTDGTDTQYF. In DNA, the CDR3 is TGTGCCAGCAGTGCCTCTACAGACGGCACAGATACGCAGTATTTT.

This clonotype has only a few counts. The chain couples TRBV10-2 to TRBJ2-2, with 8 bases matching TRBD1. Germline V gene sequence: CDR1 WSHSY, CDR2 SAAADI. After removal of 6 bases from V and 3 bases from J, the junction contained 3 bases not matched to a gene. The CDR3 length is 14 residues. The DNA for the CDR3 is TGCGCCAGCAGGGACAGGGCGGACACCGGGGAGCTGTTTTTT. Protein product: CASRDRADTGELFF.

This clonotype was observed a few times. V is TRBV13 and J is TRBJ2-3, with 7 bases identical to TRBD2. This CDR3 has 15 amino acids. The V and J ends lost 7 bases and 3 bases, in that order; junction bases with no gene match: 10. Germline CDR1 reads PRHDT; CDR2 reads FYEKMQ (reference sequence). The CDR3 sequence is CASTTPSRGTDTQYF. The DNA of the CDR3 is TGTGCCAGCACCACCCCCTCGCGGGGGACAGATACGCAGTATTTT. The whole variable domain, remainder taken from reference TRBV13 and TRBJ2-3, is AAGVIQSPRHLIKEKRETATLKCYPIPRHDTVYWYQQGPGQDPQFLISFYEKMQSDKGSIPDRFSAQQFSDYHSELNMSSLELGDSALYFCASTTPSRGTDTQYFGPGTRLTVL.

Comment on this clonotype: Mismatch with germline at one junction end may stem from a read error. V usage is TRBV29-1 and J usage is TRBJ1-2; TRBD1 matches 8 bases. The CDR3 consists of 16 residues. In germline, CDR1 is SQVTM, CDR2 ANQGSEA. CDR3 in amino acids: CSVAPNRDRTNYGYTF. In DNA form, the CDR3 reads TGCAGCGTTGCTCCCAACCGGGACAGGACTAACTATGGTTACACCTTC. Complete variable domain (other parts from reference TRBV29-1 and TRBJ1-2): SAVISQKPSRDICQRGTSLTIQCQVDSQVTMMFWYRQQPGQSLTLIATANQGSEATYESGFVIDKFPISRPNLTFSTLTVSNMSPEDSSIYLCSVAPNRDRTNYGYTFGSGTRLTVV.

This clonotype has a count of ten or more. The V gene is TRBV4-3, the J gene TRBJ2-7, with D tentatively TRBD2 (6 bases). This CDR3 has 14 residues. Germline CDR1 and CDR2: LGHNA and YSLEER. Between the trimmed V and J ends, which lost 1 base and 0 bases, there was a span of 7 bases. CDR3 amino acids: CASSQVSGSYEQYF. The CDR3 bases are TGCGCCAGCAGCCAAGTTAGCGGCTCCTACGAGCAGTACTTC.

The V gene is TRBV18, the J gene TRBJ2-1; no definite D call. Per germline, CDR1 KGHSH and CDR2 LQKENI. V was trimmed by 0 bases and J by 11 bases, leaving 11 bases between them. This CDR3 comprises 13 residues. Here the CDR3 reads CASSPPITTKQFF. The DNA of the CDR3 is TGTGCCAGCTCACCACCTATCACTACCAAGCAGTTCTTC.

The CDR3 region is CASSFNLQYNEQFF. Written as DNA, the CDR3 is TGCGCCAGCAGCTTCAATCTACAATACAATGAGCAGTTCTTC. V is TRBV5-1 and J is TRBJ2-1; D is ambiguous. This CDR3 has 14 residues. Germline V gene sequence: CDR1 SGHRS, CDR2 YFSETQ. V was clipped by 2 bases and J by 4 bases, with 10 bases between them.

This chain joins TRBV11-1 and TRBJ2-2; no clear D gene. This CDR3 has 15 amino acids. Looked up from germline, CDR1 is SGHAT and CDR2 is FQDESV (reference sequence). The ends were cut back, 2 bases at V and 3 bases at J, with 10 bases in the middle. CDR3: CASSLRFGDTGELFF. CDR3 in DNA: TGTGCCAGCAGCTTAAGGTTTGGGGACACCGGGGAGCTGTTTTTT. Looking up the rest from reference TRBV11-1 and TRBJ2-2 gives the full variable domain: EAEVAQSPRYKITEKSQAVAFWCDPISGHATLYWYRQILGQGPELLVQFQDESVVDDSQLPKDRFSAERLKGVDSTLKIQPAELGDSAMYLCASSLRFGDTGELFFGEGSRLTVL.

This chain joins TRBV15 and TRBJ1-1; D may be TRBD1 (5 bases). Germline lookup yields CDR1 LNHNV and CDR2 YYDKDF (reference sequence). The CDR3 has 15 amino acids. Trimming cost V 5 bases and J 4 bases, with 17 bases left between them. CDR3 loop: CATSPFRTSTTEAFF. Written as DNA, the CDR3 is TGTGCCACCAGCCCCTTCCGGACATCAACCACTGAAGCTTTCTTT.

This chain links TRBV20-1 with TRBJ2-1, with 12 bases fitting TRBD2. This CDR3 spans 16 amino acids. Germline CDR1 and CDR2: DFQATT and SNEGSKA (reference sequence). The ends lost 2 bases at V and 8 bases at J; junction bases unmatched: 10. This chain's CDR3 is CSARPRTSGEWDEQFF. The CDR3 DNA sequence: TGCAGTGCTAGACCAAGGACTAGCGGGGAGTGGGATGAGCAGTTCTTC.

The chain combines TRBV7-9 with TRBJ2-5, with 11 bases lining up with TRBD2. This CDR3 has 18 residues. Trimming removed 0 bases from V and 5 bases from J; junction bases left unmatched: 11. CDR1 SEHNR and CDR2 FQNEAQ come from the germline V gene (reference sequence). CDR3 coding DNA: TGTGCCAGCAGCTTAGCGTATAATAGCGGGAGGGCCGGTGAGACCCAGTACTTC. Its protein product is CASSLAYNSGRAGETQYF. Based on the CDR3 plus reference TRBV7-9 and TRBJ2-5, the full variable domain is DTGVSQNPRHKITKRGQNVTFRCDPISEHNRLYWYRQTLGQGPEFLTYFQNEAQLEKSRLLSDRFSAERPKGSFSTLEIQRTEQGDSAMYLCASSLAYNSGRAGETQYFGPGTRLLVL.